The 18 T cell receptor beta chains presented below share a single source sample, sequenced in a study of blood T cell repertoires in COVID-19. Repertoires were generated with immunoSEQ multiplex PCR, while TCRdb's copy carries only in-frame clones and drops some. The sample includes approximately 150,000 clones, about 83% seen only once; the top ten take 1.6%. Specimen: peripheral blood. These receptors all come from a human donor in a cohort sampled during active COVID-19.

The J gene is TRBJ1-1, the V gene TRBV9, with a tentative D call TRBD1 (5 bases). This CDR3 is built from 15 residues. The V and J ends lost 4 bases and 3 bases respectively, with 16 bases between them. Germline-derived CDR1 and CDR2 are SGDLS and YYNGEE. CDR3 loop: CASSPILGGHTEAFF. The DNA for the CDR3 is TGTGCCAGCAGCCCAATTCTGGGGGGACACACTGAAGCTTTCTTT.

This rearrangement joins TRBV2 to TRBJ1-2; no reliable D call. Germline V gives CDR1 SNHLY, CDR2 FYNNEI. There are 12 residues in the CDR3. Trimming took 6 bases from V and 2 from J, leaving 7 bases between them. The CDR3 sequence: CASSIENYGYTF. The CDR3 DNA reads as TGTGCCAGCAGCATCGAGAACTATGGCTACACCTTC.

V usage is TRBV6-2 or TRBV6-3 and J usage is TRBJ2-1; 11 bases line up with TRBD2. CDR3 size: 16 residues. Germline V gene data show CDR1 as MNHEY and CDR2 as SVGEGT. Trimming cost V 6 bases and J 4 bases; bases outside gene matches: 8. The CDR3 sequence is CASSQTGTSGYNEQFF. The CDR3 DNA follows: TGTGCCAGCAGCCAAACTGGGACTAGCGGTTACAATGAGCAGTTCTTC.

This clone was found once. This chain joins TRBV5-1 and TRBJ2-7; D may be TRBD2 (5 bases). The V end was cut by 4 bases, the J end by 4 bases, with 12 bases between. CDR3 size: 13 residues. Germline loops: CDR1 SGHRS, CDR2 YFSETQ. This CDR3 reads CASSQSIAYEQYF. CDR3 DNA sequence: TGCGCCAGCAGCCAATCTATAGCGTACGAGCAGTACTTC.

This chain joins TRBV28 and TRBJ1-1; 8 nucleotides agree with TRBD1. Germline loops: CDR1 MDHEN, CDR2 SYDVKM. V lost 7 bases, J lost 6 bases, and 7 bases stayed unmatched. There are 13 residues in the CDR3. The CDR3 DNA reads TGTGCCAGCACCCCGGGACAGGCTCCTGAAGCTTTCTTT. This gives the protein CASTPGQAPEAFF.

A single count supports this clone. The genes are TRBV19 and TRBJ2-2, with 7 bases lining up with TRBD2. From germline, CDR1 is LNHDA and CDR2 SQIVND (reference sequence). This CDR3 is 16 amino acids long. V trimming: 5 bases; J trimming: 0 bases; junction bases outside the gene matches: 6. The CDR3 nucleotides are TGTGCCAGTAGTTCGGGAGGCGGAGCGAACACCGGGGAGCTGTTTTTT. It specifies CASSSGGGANTGELFF.

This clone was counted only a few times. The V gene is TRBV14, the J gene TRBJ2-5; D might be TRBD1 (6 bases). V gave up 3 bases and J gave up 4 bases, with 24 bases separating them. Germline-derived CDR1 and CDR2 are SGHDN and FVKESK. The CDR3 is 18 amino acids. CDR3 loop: CASSQGVSGTPGTETQYF. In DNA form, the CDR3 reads TGTGCCAGCAGCCAGGGAGTCTCCGGGACACCGGGGACAGAGACCCAGTACTTC.

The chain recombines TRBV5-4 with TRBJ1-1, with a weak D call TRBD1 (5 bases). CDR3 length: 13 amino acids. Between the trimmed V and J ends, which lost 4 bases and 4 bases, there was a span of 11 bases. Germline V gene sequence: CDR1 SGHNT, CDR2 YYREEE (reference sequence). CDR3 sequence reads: CASSIGGVTEAFF. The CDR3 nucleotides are TGTGCCAGCAGCATTGGGGGGGTCACTGAAGCTTTCTTT. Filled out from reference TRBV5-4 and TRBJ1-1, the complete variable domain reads ETGVTQSPTHLIKTRGQQVTLRCSSQSGHNTVSWYQQALGQGPQFIFQYYREEENGRGNFPPRFSGLQFPNYSSELNVNALELDDSALYLCASSIGGVTEAFFGQGTRLTVV.

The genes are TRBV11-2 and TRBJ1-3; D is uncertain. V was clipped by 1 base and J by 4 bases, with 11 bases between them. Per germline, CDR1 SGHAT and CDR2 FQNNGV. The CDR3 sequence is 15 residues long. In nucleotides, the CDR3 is TGTGCCAGCAGCTTAGCTGAGGGTTCGGGAAACACCATATATTTT. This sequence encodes CASSLAEGSGNTIYF.

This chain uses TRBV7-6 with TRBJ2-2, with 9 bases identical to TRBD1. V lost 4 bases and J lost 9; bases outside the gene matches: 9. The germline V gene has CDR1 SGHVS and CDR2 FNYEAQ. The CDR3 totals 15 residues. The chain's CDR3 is CASSSNRDRVRELFF. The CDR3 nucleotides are TGTGCCAGCAGCTCTAACCGGGACAGGGTCCGGGAGCTGTTTTTT. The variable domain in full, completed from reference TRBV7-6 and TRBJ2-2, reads GAGVSQSPRYKVTKRGQDVALRCDPISGHVSLYWYRQALGQGPEFLTYFNYEAQQDKSGLPNDRFSAERPEGSISTLTIQRTEQRDSAMYRCASSSNRDRVRELFFGEGSRLTVL.

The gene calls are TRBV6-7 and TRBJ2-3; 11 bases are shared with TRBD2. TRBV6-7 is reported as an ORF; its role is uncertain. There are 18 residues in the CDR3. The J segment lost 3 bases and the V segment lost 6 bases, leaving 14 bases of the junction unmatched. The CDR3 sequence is CASRWGLAERPLTDTQYF. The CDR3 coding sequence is TGTGCCAGCAGGTGGGGACTAGCGGAGCGACCTTTAACAGATACGCAGTATTTT.

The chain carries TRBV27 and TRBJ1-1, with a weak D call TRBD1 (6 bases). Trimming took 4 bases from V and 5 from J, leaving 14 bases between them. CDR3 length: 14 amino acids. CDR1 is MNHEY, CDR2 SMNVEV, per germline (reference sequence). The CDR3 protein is CASSSGVRVTEAFF. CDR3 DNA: TGTGCCAGCAGTTCAGGGGTACGGGTGACTGAAGCTTTCTTT.

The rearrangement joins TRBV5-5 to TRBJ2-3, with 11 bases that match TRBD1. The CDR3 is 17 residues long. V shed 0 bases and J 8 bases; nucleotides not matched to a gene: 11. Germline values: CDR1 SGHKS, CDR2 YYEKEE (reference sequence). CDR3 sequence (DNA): TGTGCCAGCAGCTTGGAAATGGGACAGGGGGGACTTCGTACGCAGTATTTT. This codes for CASSLEMGQGGLRTQYF.

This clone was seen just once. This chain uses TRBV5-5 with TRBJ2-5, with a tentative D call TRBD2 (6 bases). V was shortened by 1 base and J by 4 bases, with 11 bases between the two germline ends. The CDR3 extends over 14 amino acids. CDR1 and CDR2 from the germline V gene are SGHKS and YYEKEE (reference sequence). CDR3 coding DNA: TGTGCCAGCAGCTTGCAGTCCGGGGGAGAGACCCAGTACTTC. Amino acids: CASSLQSGGETQYF.

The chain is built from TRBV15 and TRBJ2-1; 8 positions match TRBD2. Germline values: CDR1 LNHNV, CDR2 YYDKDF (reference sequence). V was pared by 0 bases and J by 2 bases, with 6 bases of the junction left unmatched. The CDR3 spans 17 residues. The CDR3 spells CATSRDSVAGPYNEQFF. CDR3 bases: TGTGCCACCAGCAGAGATTCGGTAGCGGGGCCCTACAATGAGCAGTTCTTC.

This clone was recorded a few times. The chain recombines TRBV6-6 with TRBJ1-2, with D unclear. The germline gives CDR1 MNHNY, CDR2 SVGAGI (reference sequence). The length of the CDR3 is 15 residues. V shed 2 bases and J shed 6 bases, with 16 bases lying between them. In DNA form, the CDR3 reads TGTGCCAGCAGTTACCCTCATGAGGTTGCCCATGGCTACACCTTC. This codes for CASSYPHEVAHGYTF.

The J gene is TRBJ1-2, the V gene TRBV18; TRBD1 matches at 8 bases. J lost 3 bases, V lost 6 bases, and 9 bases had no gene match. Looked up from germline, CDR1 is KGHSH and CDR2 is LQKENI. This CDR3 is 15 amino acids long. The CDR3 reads CASSPAPGGDYGYTF. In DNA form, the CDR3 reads TGTGCCAGCTCCCCGGCGCCAGGGGGCGACTATGGCTACACCTTC.

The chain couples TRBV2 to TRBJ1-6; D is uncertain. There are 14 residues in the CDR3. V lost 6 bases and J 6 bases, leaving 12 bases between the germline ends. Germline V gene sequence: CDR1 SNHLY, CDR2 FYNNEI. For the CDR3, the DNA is TGTGCCAGCAGCTTAACCTGGGCTAATTCACCCCTCCACTTT. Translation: CASSLTWANSPLHF. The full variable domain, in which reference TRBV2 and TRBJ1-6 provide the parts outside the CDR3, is EPEVTQTPSHQVTQMGQEVILRCVPISNHLYFYWYRQILGQKVEFLVSFYNNEISEKSEIFDDQFSVERPDGSNFTLKIRSTKLEDSAMYFCASSLTWANSPLHFGNGTRLTVT.